This TCR beta chain was documented in a study of graft-versus-host responses after intestinal transplantation. Only in-frame clones appear in the TCRdb table, and some are missing; sequencing was by immunoSEQ multiplex PCR. The table includes 65,000 to 90,000 clones, 85% to 95% detected once. About this clone itself: Its antigen is still unknown.

Per germline, CDR1 MNHEY and CDR2 SMNVEV (reference sequence). There are 16 residues in the CDR3. V lost 2 bases and J lost 0; bases outside the gene matches: 1. This sequence originates from a human donor who was the organ donor for an intestinal transplant. V and J are TRBV27 and TRBJ2-2, with 9 bases identical to TRBD2. The sequences come from unstimulated CD8+ T cells sorted from spleen or lymph node cells, collected before transplant. As DNA, the CDR3 is TGTGCCAGCAGTTTACTAGCGGGGACGAACACCGGGGAGCTGTTTTTT. This encodes CASSLLAGTNTGELFF.